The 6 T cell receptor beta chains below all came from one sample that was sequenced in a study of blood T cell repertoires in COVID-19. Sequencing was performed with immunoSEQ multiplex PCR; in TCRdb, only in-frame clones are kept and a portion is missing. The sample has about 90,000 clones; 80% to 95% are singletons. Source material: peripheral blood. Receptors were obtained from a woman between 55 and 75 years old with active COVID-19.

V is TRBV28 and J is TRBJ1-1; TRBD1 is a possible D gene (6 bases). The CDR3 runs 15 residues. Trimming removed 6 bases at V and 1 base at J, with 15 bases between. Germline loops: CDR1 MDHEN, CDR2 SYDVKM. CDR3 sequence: CASSAEGEENTEAFF. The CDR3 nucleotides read TGTGCCAGCAGCGCCGAGGGGGAAGAGAACACTGAAGCTTTCTTT.

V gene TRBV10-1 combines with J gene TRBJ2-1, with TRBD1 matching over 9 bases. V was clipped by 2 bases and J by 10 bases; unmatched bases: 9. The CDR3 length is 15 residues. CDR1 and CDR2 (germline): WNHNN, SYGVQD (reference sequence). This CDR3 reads CASSESLGTGKEQFF. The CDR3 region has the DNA TGCGCCAGCAGTGAGAGTTTGGGGACAGGGAAAGAGCAGTTCTTC.

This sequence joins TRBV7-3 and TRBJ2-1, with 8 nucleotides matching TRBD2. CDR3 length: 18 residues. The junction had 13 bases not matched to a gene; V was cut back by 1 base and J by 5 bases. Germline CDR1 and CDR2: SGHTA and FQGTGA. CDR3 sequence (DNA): TGTGCCAGCAGCTTAAGCCCGGCGGGAGGTATTGGCCACAATGAGCAGTTCTTC. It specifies CASSLSPAGGIGHNEQFF.

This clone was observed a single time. This CDR3 is CAWRQTGDEQFF. In DNA form, the CDR3 reads TGTGCCTGGAGGCAGACAGGGGATGAGCAGTTCTTC. The rearrangement joins TRBV30 to TRBJ2-1; 8 bases align to TRBD1. After removal of 3 bases from V and 8 bases from J, the junction contained 3 bases not matched to a gene. CDR3 length: 12 residues. Germline V gene lookup returns CDR1 GTSNPN and CDR2 SVGIG (reference sequence). Full variable domain (missing parts from reference TRBV30 and TRBJ2-1): SQTIHQWPATLVQPVGSPLSLECTVEGTSNPNLYWYRQAAGRGLQLLFYSVGIGQISSEVPQNLSASRPQDRQFILSSKKLLLSDSGFYLCAWRQTGDEQFFGPGTRLTVL.

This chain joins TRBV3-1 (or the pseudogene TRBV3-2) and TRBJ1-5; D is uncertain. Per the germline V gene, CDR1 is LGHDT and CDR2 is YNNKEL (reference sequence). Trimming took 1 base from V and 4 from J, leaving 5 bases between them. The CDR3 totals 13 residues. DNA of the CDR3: TGTGCCAGCAGCCAAGCCTTGAATCAGCCCCAGCATTTT. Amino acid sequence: CASSQALNQPQHF.

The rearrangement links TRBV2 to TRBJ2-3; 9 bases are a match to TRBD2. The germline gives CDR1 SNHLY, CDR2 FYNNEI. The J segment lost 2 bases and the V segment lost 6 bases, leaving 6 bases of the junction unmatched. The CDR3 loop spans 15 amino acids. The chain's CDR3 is CASRTLAGITDTQYF. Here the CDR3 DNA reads TGTGCCAGCAGGACCCTAGCGGGGATCACAGATACGCAGTATTTT.